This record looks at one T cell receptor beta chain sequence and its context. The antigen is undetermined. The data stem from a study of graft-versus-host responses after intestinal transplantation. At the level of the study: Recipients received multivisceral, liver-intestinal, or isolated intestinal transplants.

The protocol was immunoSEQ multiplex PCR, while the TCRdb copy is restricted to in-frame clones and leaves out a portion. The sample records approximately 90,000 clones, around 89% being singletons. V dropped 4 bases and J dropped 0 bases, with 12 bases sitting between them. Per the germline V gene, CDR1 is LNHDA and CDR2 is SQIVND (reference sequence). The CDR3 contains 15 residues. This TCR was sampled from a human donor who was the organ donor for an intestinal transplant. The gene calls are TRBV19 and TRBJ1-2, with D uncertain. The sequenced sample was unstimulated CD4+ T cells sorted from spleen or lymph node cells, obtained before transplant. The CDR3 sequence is CASSTRAQANYGYTF. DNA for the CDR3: TGTGCCAGTAGTACGAGGGCTCAAGCTAACTATGGCTACACCTTC.